This T cell receptor beta chain is from a study of tumor-infiltrating lymphocytes in primary liver carcinoma. Researchers generated TCR beta cDNA from 500 to 600 ng of total RNA, relying on a constant-region primer. Slightly modified ARM-PCR served as the procedure for the TCR beta libraries. These libraries came from three rounds of nested multiplex PCR. Amplification in the first two PCR rounds was performed using TRBV1-TRBV30 forward primers and a C-beta reverse primer for roughly 10 cycles each. Each CDR3 protein is one row after TCRdb ran MiXCR on the multiplex PCR reads. The profile shows 45,000 to 65,000 distinct CDR3 sequences, approximately 80% of them singletons. Co-extracted RNA and DNA came from roughly 20-30 mg of unsorted bulk tissue. Germline V gene data show CDR1 as SGHRS and CDR2 as YFSETQ. This CDR3 comprises 14 residues. The V end lost 0 bases, the J end lost 3 bases, and 9 bases lay between the germline ends.

This clonotype has at least ten counts. The chain joins TRBV5-1 to TRBJ1-1, with D possibly being TRBD1 (5 bases). Sequencing was done on a sample of liver tumor tissue from sampling region 5. This sample's subset: tumor region T5, tumor centre. The sequence was collected from a man aged 35-49 years with primary liver carcinoma and hepatitis B virus infection. CDR3 protein: CASSLAGGYTEAFF. The CDR3 DNA sequence: TGCGCCAGCAGCTTGGCCGGGGGGTACACTGAAGCTTTCTTT.